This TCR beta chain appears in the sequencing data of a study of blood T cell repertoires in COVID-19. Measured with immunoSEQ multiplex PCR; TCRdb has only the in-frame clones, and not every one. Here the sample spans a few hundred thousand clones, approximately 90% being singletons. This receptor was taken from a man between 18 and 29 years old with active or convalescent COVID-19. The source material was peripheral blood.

The CDR3, as DNA: TGTGCCAGCAGCTTGAGTCAGACCTACGAGCAGTACTTC. Amino acid sequence: CASSLSQTYEQYF. The chain combines TRBV5-4 with TRBJ2-7, with no clear D. This CDR3 is 13 amino acids long. The ends were cut back, 1 base at V and 2 bases at J, with 7 bases in the middle. Germline V lookup: CDR1 SGHNT, CDR2 YYREEE (reference sequence).